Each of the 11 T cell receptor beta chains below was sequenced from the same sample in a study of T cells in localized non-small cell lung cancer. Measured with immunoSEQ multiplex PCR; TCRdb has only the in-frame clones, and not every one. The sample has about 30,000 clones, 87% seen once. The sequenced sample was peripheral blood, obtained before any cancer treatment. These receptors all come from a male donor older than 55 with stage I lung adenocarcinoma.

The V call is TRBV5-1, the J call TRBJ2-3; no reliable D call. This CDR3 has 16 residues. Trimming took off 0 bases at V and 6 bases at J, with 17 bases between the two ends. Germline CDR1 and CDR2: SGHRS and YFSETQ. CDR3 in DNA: TGCGCCAGCAGCTTGGCCTCAATCTTTCAAGGGGATACGCAGTATTTT. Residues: CASSLASIFQGDTQYF.

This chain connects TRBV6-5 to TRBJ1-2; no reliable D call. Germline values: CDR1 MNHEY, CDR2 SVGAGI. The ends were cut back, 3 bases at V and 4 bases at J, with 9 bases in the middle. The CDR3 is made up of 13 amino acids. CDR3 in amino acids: CASSYGIAYGYTF. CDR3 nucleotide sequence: TGTGCCAGCAGTTATGGGATTGCCTATGGCTACACCTTC.

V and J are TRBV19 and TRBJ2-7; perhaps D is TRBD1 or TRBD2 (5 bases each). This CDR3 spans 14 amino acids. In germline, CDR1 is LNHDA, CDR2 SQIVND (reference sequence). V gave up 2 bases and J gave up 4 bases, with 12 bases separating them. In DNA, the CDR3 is TGTGCCAGTAGTATATCCAGGGACGGATACGAGCAGTACTTC. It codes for CASSISRDGYEQYF.

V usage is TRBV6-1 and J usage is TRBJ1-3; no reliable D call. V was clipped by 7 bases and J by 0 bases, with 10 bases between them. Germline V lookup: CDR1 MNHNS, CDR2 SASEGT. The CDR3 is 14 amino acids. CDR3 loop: CASNFDTSGNTIYF. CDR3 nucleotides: TGTGCCAGCAATTTTGACACCTCTGGAAACACCATATATTTT.

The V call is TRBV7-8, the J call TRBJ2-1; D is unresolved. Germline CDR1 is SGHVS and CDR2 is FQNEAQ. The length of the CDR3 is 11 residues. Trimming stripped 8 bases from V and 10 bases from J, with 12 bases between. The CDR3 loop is CASDPGGEQFF. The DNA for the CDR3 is TGTGCCAGCGACCCGGGCGGCGAGCAGTTCTTC.

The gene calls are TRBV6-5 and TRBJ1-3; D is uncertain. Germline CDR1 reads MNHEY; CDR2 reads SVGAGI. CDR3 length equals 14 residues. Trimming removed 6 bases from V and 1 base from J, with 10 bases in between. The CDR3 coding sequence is TGTGCCAGCAGATTTTCCCAATCTGGAAACACCATATATTTT. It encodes CASRFSQSGNTIYF.

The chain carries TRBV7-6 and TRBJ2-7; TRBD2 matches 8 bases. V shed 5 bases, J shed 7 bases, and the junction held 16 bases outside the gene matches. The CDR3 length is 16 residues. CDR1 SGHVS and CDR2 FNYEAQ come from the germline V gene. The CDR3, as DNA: TGTGCCAGCAGCGAGAGGCCGGGACTAGAGGCAGTGGAGCAGTACTTC. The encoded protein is CASSERPGLEAVEQYF.

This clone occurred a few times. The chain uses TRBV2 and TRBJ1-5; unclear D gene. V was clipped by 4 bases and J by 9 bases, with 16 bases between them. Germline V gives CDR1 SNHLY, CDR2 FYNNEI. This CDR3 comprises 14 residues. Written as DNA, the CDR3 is TGTGCCAGCAGTGGGGCCAGGCCCCCAGGGCCCCAGCATTTT. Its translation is CASSGARPPGPQHF.

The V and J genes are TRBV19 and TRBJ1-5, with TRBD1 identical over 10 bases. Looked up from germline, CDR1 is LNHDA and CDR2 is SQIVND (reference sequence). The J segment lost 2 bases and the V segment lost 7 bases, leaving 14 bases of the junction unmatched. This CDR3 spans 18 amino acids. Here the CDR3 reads CASIPGRQGAMGNQPQHF. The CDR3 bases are TGTGCCAGTATCCCAGGGAGACAGGGGGCTATGGGCAATCAGCCCCAGCATTTT.

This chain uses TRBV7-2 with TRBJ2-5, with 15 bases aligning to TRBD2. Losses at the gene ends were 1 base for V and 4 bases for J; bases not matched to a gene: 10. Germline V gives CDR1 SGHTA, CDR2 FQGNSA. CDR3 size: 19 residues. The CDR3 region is CASSLELMGLAGGRETQYF. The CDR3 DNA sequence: TGTGCCAGCAGCTTAGAATTAATGGGACTAGCGGGGGGACGAGAGACCCAGTACTTC.

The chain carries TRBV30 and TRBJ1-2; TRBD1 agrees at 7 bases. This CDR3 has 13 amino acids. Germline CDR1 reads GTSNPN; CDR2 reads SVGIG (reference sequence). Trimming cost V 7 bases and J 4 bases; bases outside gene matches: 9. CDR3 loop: CASPDRFFYGYTF. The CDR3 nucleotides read TGTGCCTCCCCGGACAGGTTCTTCTATGGCTACACCTTC.